What follows is one T cell receptor (beta chain) and its context. Antigen specificity is unknown. The PCR ran on 60 Vbeta and 13 Jbeta primers. Generated by immunoSEQ multiplex PCR, the TCRdb table keeps only in-frame clones and is missing some. This sample has roughly 96,000 clones; approximately 74% occur once, and the top ten carry approximately 3%. The data originate from a study of cytomegalovirus exposure and HLA in healthy donors. Findings and caveats of the study: The authors assumed roughly uniform sequencing depth across donors for presence/absence analyses. Researchers counted about 150 TCR beta chains as cytomegalovirus-associated. Analysis performed later showed TCR beta chains linked to HLA being more clonally expanded than equally common others. Through in vitro validation, a few CMV-associated chains were shown to be specific for CMV antigens.

The CDR3 is 16 amino acids. In germline, CDR1 is SEHNR, CDR2 FQNEAQ (reference sequence). V was pared by 4 bases and J by 1 base, with 14 bases between. Sequencing was carried out using PBMCs. This sequence was found in a female donor in good health and CMV-seropositive. The chain has TRBV7-9 and TRBJ2-1; possible D gene TRBD1, 5 bases. DNA for the CDR3: TGTGCCAGCAGCTCCACCAGGGTTAAGTCCTACAATGAGCAGTTCTTC. This gives the protein CASSSTRVKSYNEQFF.